Each of the 27 T cell receptor beta chains below was sequenced from the same sample in a study of T-cell reconstitution after alpha-beta-depleted transplantation in children. A TCRbeta library incorporating unique molecular identifiers was prepared. TCRdb recomputed calls from the PCR reads with MiXCR, one row per CDR3 protein. The sample lists 500,000 or so distinct CDR3 sequences, about 30% occurring once. The input for sequencing was PBMCs from the stem cell graft donor, taken from the stem cell graft. Receptors were obtained from a human donor who donated a stem cell graft to a child with aplastic anemia.

The chain recombines TRBV12-3 or TRBV12-4 with TRBJ2-5, with D possibly being TRBD1 or TRBD2 (5 bases each). V lost 4 bases to trimming and J lost 0 bases, with 18 bases between them. This CDR3 contains 17 residues. The CDR3 region has the DNA TGTGCCAGCAGTTCAATTGGGGACCCTTTGTACCAAGAGACCCAGTACTTC. This gives the protein CASSSIGDPLYQETQYF.

This chain connects TRBV20-1 to TRBJ2-3; 8 positions match TRBD2. In germline, CDR1 is DFQATT, CDR2 SNEGSKA (reference sequence). The J segment lost 7 bases and the V segment lost 3 bases, leaving 3 bases of the junction unmatched. This CDR3 has 12 residues. CDR3 coding DNA: TGCAGTGCTAGCGGGGGGGGCCATACGCAGTATTTT. It is translated as CSASGGGHTQYF.

There are a few counts of this clonotype. The V call is TRBV10-3, the J call TRBJ1-4, with D unclear. The germline V gene has CDR1 ENHRY and CDR2 SYGVKD. The CDR3 covers 14 residues. The ends were cut back, 0 bases at V and 3 bases at J, with 5 bases in the middle. CDR3 DNA: TGTGCCATCAGTGAGTCGGCGGCTAATGAAAAACTGTTTTTT. Translation gives CAISESAANEKLFF.

This clonotype has just a few counts. This chain joins TRBV10-3 and TRBJ2-2; maybe TRBD2 (6 bases). The germline V gene encodes CDR1 ENHRY and CDR2 SYGVKD. The V end lost 0 bases, the J end lost 0 bases, and 8 bases lay between the germline ends. The CDR3 has 16 amino acids. The CDR3 DNA sequence: TGTGCCATCAGTGAGTCGACTAGTGCGAACACCGGGGAGCTGTTTTTT. This sequence encodes CAISESTSANTGELFF.

This clonotype showed up just a few times. The V and J genes are TRBV12-3 or TRBV12-4 and TRBJ1-5, with 7 bases aligning to TRBD1. CDR3 size: 14 residues. Trimming removed 7 bases from V and 2 bases from J; junction bases left unmatched: 5. Here the CDR3 reads CASTKGQRNQPQHF. The CDR3 DNA is TGTGCCAGCACTAAGGGACAGCGCAATCAGCCCCAGCATTTT.

Comment on this clonotype: A read error is possible here, since a much larger clone lies one base away. J is TRBJ2-7 and V is TRBV29-1; perhaps TRBD1 as D (6 bases). V dropped 6 bases and J dropped 0 bases, with 24 bases sitting between them. Germline V lookup: CDR1 SQVTM, CDR2 ANQGSEA. The CDR3 covers 17 residues. The chain's CDR3 is CSVAQRPQGWTSYEQYV. CDR3 nucleotides: TGCAGCGTCGCGCAACGCCCACAGGGATGGACCTCCTACGAGCAGTACGTC.

This clonotype was found a few times. V usage is TRBV19 and J usage is TRBJ1-2; 9 bases are a match to TRBD1. CDR1 and CDR2 from the germline V gene are LNHDA and SQIVND (reference sequence). The junction had 8 bases not matched to a gene; V was cut back by 5 bases and J by 4 bases. The length of the CDR3 is 15 residues. The CDR3 sequence: CASSSTPDRGYGYTF. DNA for the CDR3: TGTGCCAGTAGTTCCACCCCGGACAGGGGCTATGGCTACACCTTC.

The chain employs TRBV11-2 and TRBJ2-7; D gene uncertain. This CDR3 spans 18 amino acids. V was pared by 5 bases and J by 2 bases, with 25 bases between. CDR1 is SGHAT and CDR2 is FQNNGV in the germline V gene. The CDR3 DNA reads TGTGCCAGCAGCATCCATTTATTGCGGACGGACCTTACCTACGAGCAGTACTTC. As protein: CASSIHLLRTDLTYEQYF.

V is TRBV4-3 and J is TRBJ2-1, with D tentatively TRBD2 (6 bases). The CDR3 runs to 14 residues. Germline V gene lookup returns CDR1 LGHNA and CDR2 YSLEER. V lost 1 base and J 5 bases, leaving 9 bases between the germline ends. In DNA form, the CDR3 reads TGCGCCAGCAGCCAAGCGGGAGTACACAATGAGCAGTTCTTC. Its translation is CASSQAGVHNEQFF.

The rearrangement joins TRBV29-1 to TRBJ2-3; the D gene could be TRBD1 or TRBD2 (5 bases each). Trimming shortened V by 7 bases and J by 2 bases, and 13 bases separated the two germline ends. Germline V gene data show CDR1 as SQVTM and CDR2 as ANQGSEA. The CDR3 extends over 13 amino acids. The CDR3 nucleotides read TGCAGCGCCGAGGGGCTCGCCACAGATACGCAGTATTTT. Protein sequence: CSAEGLATDTQYF.

This clonotype was recorded a few times. V usage is TRBV12-3 or TRBV12-4 and J usage is TRBJ1-1; the D gene is possibly TRBD1 (6 bases). The CDR3 loop spans 15 amino acids. The germline V and J ends were trimmed by 3 bases and 0 bases, with 11 bases remaining between them. The CDR3 bases are TGTGCCAGCAGTTTCAGACAGGTCTTGAACACTGAAGCTTTCTTT. Its protein product is CASSFRQVLNTEAFF.

This clonotype has only a few counts. V usage is TRBV29-1 and J usage is TRBJ1-2; D not certain. The CDR3 runs to 13 residues. V was pared by 0 bases and J by 7 bases, with 12 bases between. Germline assignment: CDR1 SQVTM and CDR2 ANQGSEA. The CDR3 sequence: CSVEDRGSSGYTF. As DNA, the CDR3 is TGCAGCGTTGAAGATCGGGGAAGCTCTGGCTACACCTTC.

The chain employs TRBV5-1 and TRBJ1-1, with 10 bases identical to TRBD1. V lost 4 bases, J lost 5 bases, and 5 bases stayed unmatched. Per germline, CDR1 SGHRS and CDR2 YFSETQ. CDR3 size: 14 residues. The CDR3 bases are TGCGCCAGCAGCCCGTGGACAGGGGGGACTGAAGCTTTCTTT. Amino acids: CASSPWTGGTEAFF.

This clonotype was seen a handful of times. The chain carries TRBV29-1 and TRBJ2-1, with D uncertain. Per the germline V gene, CDR1 is SQVTM and CDR2 is ANQGSEA. The CDR3 runs to 15 residues. The V end lost 8 bases, the J end lost 4 bases, and 21 bases lay between the germline ends. The DNA of the CDR3 is TGCAGCCTCTTCCCACTCGCAAGCCCGTACAATGAGCAGTTCTTC. This sequence encodes CSLFPLASPYNEQFF.

The chain carries TRBV24-1 and TRBJ1-5; no firm D call. The CDR3 spans 17 residues. Germline V gives CDR1 KGHDR, CDR2 SFDVKD. V lost 4 bases and J 4 bases, leaving 19 bases between the germline ends. The CDR3 protein is CATSEGGGFISNQPQHF. The CDR3 DNA is TGTGCCACCAGTGAGGGCGGAGGGTTTATTTCAAATCAGCCCCAGCATTTT.

This chain uses TRBV7-3 with TRBJ1-1; D is perhaps TRBD1 (5 bases). Germline V lookup: CDR1 SGHTA, CDR2 FQGTGA. Deletions cut 5 bases from V and 3 bases from J, with 16 bases between. The CDR3 runs to 15 residues. The CDR3 region is CASSLRRGEDTEAFF. The CDR3, as DNA: TGTGCCAGCAGCCTTCGGAGGGGTGAGGACACTGAAGCTTTCTTT.

The V and J genes are TRBV12-5 and TRBJ2-1; TRBD2 aligns across 16 bases. V shed 2 bases and J 6 bases; nucleotides not matched to a gene: 25. Looked up from germline, CDR1 is LGHNT and CDR2 is FRNRAP. This CDR3 contains 24 residues. CDR3 protein: CASGLTKTGDSGTSGRAYLNEQFF. DNA for the CDR3: TGTGCTAGTGGTTTGACCAAGACAGGGGATTCCGGGACTAGCGGGAGGGCCTATCTCAATGAGCAGTTCTTC.

The V call is TRBV6-6, the J call TRBJ1-1; the D is unclear. The CDR3 spans 12 residues. Per the germline V gene, CDR1 is MNHNY and CDR2 is SVGAGI (reference sequence). Between the trimmed V and J ends, which lost 0 bases and 8 bases, there was a span of 7 bases. The CDR3 region has the DNA TGTGCCAGCAGTTACTCTGGGTTAGAAGCTTTCTTT. This encodes CASSYSGLEAFF.

The V and J genes are TRBV5-1 and TRBJ2-1; 7 bases are a match to TRBD2. Germline assignment: CDR1 SGHRS and CDR2 YFSETQ. The V gene end was trimmed by 5 bases and the J gene end by 5 bases; junction bases not matched to a gene: 7. The CDR3 contains 14 residues. DNA of the CDR3: TGCGCCAGCAGTAGGCTAGCGGAACACAATGAGCAGTTCTTC. Protein: CASSRLAEHNEQFF.

The genes are TRBV5-6 and TRBJ2-2; D might be TRBD1 (6 bases). The CDR3 has 16 amino acids. The V end was cut by 6 bases, the J end by 1 base, with 16 bases between. Germline V gives CDR1 SGHDT, CDR2 YYEEEE. The CDR3 region is CASTLKLGQNTGELFF. CDR3 nucleotides: TGTGCCAGCACCCTAAAGTTGGGACAGAACACCGGGGAGCTGTTTTTT.

This clonotype was counted between two and nine times. This chain uses TRBV9 with TRBJ2-3; D may be TRBD1 or TRBD2 (5 bases each). Germline lookup yields CDR1 SGDLS and CDR2 YYNGEE. The V end lost 4 bases, the J end lost 5 bases, and 17 bases lay between the germline ends. The CDR3 is 15 residues long. CDR3 sequence: CASSLQTAEGDTQYF. The CDR3 DNA is TGTGCCAGCAGCCTTCAGACAGCCGAGGGAGATACGCAGTATTTT.

CDR3 sequence: CASSQGPGTGGVEAFF. CDR3 coding DNA: TGCGCCAGCAGCCAAGGGCCCGGGACAGGGGGTGTTGAAGCTTTCTTT. The J gene is TRBJ1-1, the V gene TRBV4-1; 11 positions agree with TRBD1. CDR1 is MGHRA, CDR2 YSYEKL, per germline. The CDR3 runs 16 residues. Unmatched junction bases numbered 8, after V lost 1 base and J lost 7 bases.

This clonotype was seen just once. The V gene is TRBV29-1, the J gene TRBJ2-5; D might be TRBD1 (5 bases). Germline CDR1 and CDR2: SQVTM and ANQGSEA. The V end was cut by 2 bases, the J end by 0 bases, with 13 bases between. The length of the CDR3 is 15 residues. CDR3 in amino acids: CSVERQGLYQETQYF. CDR3 DNA sequence: TGCAGCGTTGAACGCCAGGGTTTGTACCAAGAGACCCAGTACTTC.

V gene TRBV7-2 combines with J gene TRBJ1-6; D gene uncertain. This CDR3 comprises 15 residues. V lost 2 bases and J lost 6, with 11 bases in between. CDR1 and CDR2 (germline): SGHTA, FQGNSA. This chain's CDR3 is CASSLTRGVNSPLHF. In DNA form, the CDR3 reads TGTGCCAGCAGCTTAACCCGCGGGGTTAATTCACCCCTCCACTTT.

A few counts support this clonotype. The chain carries TRBV29-1 and TRBJ2-7; 9 nucleotides match TRBD1. Germline trimming cut 6 bases from V and 2 bases from J; bases unmatched to any gene: 11. This CDR3 has 15 residues. CDR1 is SQVTM and CDR2 is ANQGSEA in the germline V gene. The CDR3, as DNA: TGCAGCGTCAATAATACAGGGGGCGCGCCCTACGAGCAGTACGTC. Translation gives CSVNNTGGAPYEQYV.

V is TRBV6-2 or TRBV6-3 and J is TRBJ2-1, with D perhaps TRBD2 (6 bases). Between the trimmed V and J ends, which lost 4 bases and 5 bases, there was a span of 24 bases. Germline V gene data show CDR1 as MNHEY and CDR2 as SVGEGT. This CDR3 spans 18 amino acids. CDR3 sequence reads: CASSLGKVSSGINNEQFF. The CDR3 coding sequence is TGTGCCAGCAGTTTGGGGAAAGTGAGTAGCGGAATTAACAATGAGCAGTTCTTC.

There are a few counts of this clonotype. J is TRBJ2-1 and V is TRBV10-3; 10 nucleotides match TRBD2. The germline V gene has CDR1 ENHRY and CDR2 SYGVKD. The CDR3 has 15 amino acids. The V and J ends lost 4 bases and 10 bases, in that order; junction bases with no gene match: 10. The CDR3 coding sequence is TGTGCCATCAGTGGAGGGACTAGCGACCTTCGGGAGCAGTTCTTC. Protein product: CAISGGTSDLREQFF.